This T cell receptor beta chain is drawn from a study of neurological immune-mediated disorders. Study-wide points: The greatest TCR clonal expansion appeared in HTLV-1-associated myelopathy and the smallest, falling below healthy controls, in multiple sclerosis.

The time point was: longitudinal time-point 2. This clonotype was observed at least ten times. Its target is not known. V lost 0 bases, J lost 5 bases, and 10 bases lay in between. Germline V CDR1 and CDR2: MGHRA, YSYEKL. The CDR3 loop spans 14 amino acids. TCRdb independently ran MiXCR on the 5' RACE reads; one entry per CDR3 protein. The sample holds fewer than 40,000 distinct CDR3 sequences; 13% are singletons and the top ten take about 2.3%. The TCR originated in a woman aged 40-49 years in good health. The gene calls are TRBV4-1 and TRBJ2-5; D remains unclear. The sequenced sample was PBMCs. The CDR3 sequence is CASSQDPRRETQYF. The DNA for the CDR3 is TGCGCCAGCAGCCAAGACCCACGGCGGGAGACCCAGTACTTC.